Sequencing of this TCR beta chain was carried out in a study of CD8 T cells in Susac syndrome. This clonotype was found once. The authors reverse transcribed roughly 0.5 to 1 ug RNA with random hexamers. From the immunoSEQ multiplex PCR reads, TCRdb called clonotypes with MiXCR, one entry per CDR3 protein. The sample lists roughly 180,000 distinct CDR3 sequences, about 95% occurring once. From blood CD8+ and CD4+ T cells, the TCR beta chain was sequenced. Sequenced: CD4+ T cells from PBMCs. The sequence came from a human donor in good health.

The CDR3 bases are TGTGCCATTCAGAGCGGGGGGGCCGAAGAGACCCAGTACTTC. The encoded protein is CAIQSGGAEETQYF. V is TRBV10-3 and J is TRBJ2-5; 10 nucleotides align to TRBD2. The CDR3 runs 14 residues. The germline V gene encodes CDR1 ENHRY and CDR2 SYGVKD. J was trimmed by 3 bases and V by 9 bases; bases with no gene match: 7.